This TCR beta chain is drawn from a study of T cell repertoires in cytomegalovirus infection. Looking at the study overall: Through public TCR beta signatures, both CMV infection and matching HLA type were indicated. General study points: Dominating the ex vivo response were HLA-C-restricted CMV-specific TCR beta clonotypes.

TCRdb re-called the reads with MiXCR, one entry per CDR3 protein. The sample has roughly 200,000 distinct CDR3 sequences, approximately 18% seen once. About this clonotype itself: Its antigen is unknown.

The CDR3 spans 15 residues. Per the germline V gene, CDR1 is MNHNY and CDR2 is SVGAGI (reference sequence). Trimming took off 2 bases at V and 4 bases at J, with 11 bases between the two ends. The specimen sequenced was CD8+ T cells from PBMCs. V usage is TRBV6-6 and J usage is TRBJ1-4; D not certain. The TCR was taken from a human donor in good health (CMV status not recorded). Some clones in this sample may be carry-over from other donors' samples. In DNA form, the CDR3 reads TGTGCCAGCAGTTACCTCACAGAAGATAATGAAAAACTGTTTTTT. It is translated as CASSYLTEDNEKLFF.